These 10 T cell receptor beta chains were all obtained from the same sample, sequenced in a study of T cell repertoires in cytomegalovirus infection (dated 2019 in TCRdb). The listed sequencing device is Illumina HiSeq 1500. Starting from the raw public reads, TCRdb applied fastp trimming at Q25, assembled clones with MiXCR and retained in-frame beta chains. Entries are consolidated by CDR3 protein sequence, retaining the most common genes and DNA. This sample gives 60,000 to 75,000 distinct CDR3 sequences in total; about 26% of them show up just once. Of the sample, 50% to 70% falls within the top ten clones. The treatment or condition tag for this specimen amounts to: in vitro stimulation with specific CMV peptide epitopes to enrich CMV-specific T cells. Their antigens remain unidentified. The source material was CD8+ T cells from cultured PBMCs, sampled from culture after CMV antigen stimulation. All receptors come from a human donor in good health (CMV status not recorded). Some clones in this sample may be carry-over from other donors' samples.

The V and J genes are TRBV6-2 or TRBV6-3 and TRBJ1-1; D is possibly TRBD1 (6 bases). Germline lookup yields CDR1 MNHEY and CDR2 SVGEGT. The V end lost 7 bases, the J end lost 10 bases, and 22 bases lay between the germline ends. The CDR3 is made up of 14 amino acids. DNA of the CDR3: TGTGCCAGCAACCTAAAGCCCTCGGGACATGCAGCTTTCTTT. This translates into CASNLKPSGHAAFF.

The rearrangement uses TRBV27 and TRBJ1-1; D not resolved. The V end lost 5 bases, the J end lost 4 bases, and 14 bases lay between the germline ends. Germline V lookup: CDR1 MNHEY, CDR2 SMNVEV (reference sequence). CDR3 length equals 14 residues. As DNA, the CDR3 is TGTGCCAGCAGTGCCACCCCTTGGGGCACTGAAGCTTTCTTT. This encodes CASSATPWGTEAFF.

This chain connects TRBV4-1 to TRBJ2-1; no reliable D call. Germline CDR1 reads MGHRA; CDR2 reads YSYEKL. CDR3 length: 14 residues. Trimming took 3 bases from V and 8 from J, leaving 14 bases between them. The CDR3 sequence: CASSQLDGVYEQFF. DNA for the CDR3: TGCGCCAGCAGCCAGTTGGACGGTGTTTATGAGCAGTTCTTC.

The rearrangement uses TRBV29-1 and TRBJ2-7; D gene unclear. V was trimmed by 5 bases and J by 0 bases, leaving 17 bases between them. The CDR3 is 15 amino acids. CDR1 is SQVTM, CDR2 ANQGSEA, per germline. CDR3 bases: TGCAGCGTTTGTAAAAGTCCCCTAGACTCCTACGAGCAGTACTTC. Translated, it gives CSVCKSPLDSYEQYF.

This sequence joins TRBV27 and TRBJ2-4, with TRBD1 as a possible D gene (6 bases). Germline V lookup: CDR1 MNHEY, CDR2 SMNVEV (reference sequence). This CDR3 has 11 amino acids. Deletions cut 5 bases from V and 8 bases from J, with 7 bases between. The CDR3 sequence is CASSNRDIQYF. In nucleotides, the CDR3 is TGTGCCAGCAGTAACAGGGACATTCAGTACTTC.

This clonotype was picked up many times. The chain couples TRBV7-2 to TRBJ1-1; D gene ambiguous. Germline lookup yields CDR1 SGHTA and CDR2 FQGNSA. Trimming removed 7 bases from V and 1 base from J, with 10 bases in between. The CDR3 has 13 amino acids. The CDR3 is CASTRRPNTEAFF. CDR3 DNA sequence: TGTGCCAGCACCCGACGGCCGAACACTGAAGCTTTCTTT.

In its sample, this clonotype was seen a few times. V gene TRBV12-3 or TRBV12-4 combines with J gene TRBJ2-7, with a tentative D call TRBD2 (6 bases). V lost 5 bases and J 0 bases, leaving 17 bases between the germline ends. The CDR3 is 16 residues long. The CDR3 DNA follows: TGTGCCAGCAGTCTTGTTACTAGCCGGAGCTCCTACGAGCAGTACTTC. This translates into CASSLVTSRSSYEQYF.

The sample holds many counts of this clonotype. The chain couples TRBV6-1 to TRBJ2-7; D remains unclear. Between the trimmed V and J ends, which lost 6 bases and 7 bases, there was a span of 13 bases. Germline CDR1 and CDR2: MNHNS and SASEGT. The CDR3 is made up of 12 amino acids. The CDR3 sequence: CASRDGAGEQYF. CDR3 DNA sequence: TGTGCCAGCAGGGACGGAGCTGGGGAGCAGTACTTC.

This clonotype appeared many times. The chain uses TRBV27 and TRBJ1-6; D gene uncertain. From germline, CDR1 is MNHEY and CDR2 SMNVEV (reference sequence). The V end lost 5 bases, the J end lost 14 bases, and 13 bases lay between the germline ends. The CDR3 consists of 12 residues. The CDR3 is CASSTPGGALHF. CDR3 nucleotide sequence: TGTGCCAGCAGTACCCCTGGCGGGGCCCTCCACTTT.

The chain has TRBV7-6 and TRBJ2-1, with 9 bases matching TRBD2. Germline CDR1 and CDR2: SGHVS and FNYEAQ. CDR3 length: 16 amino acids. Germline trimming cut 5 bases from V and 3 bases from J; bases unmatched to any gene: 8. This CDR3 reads CASSPVSGGFYNEQFF. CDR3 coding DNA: TGTGCCAGCAGCCCCGTCAGCGGGGGGTTCTACAATGAGCAGTTCTTC. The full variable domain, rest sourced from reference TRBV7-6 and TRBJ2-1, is GAGVSQSPRYKVTKRGQDVALRCDPISGHVSLYWYRQALGQGPEFLTYFNYEAQQDKSGLPNDRFSAERPEGSISTLTIQRTEQRDSAMYRCASSPVSGGFYNEQFFGPGTRLTVL.